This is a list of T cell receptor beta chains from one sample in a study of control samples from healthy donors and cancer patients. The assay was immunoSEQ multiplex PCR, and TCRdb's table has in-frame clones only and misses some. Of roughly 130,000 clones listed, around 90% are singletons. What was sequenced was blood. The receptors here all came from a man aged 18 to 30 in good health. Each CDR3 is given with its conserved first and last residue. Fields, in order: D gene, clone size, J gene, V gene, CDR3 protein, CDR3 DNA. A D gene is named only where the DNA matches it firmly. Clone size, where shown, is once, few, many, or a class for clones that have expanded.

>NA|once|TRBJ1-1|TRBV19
CASSINPQGGTEAFF
TGTGCCAGTAGTATAAACCCCCAGGGAGGTACTGAAGCTTTCTTT
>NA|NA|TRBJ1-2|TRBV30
CASESGYTF
TGTGCCTCGGAAAGTGGCTACACCTTC
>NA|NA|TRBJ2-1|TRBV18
CASSPPGLPWGNEQFF
TGTGCCAGCTCACCCCCCGGGCTCCCATGGGGCAATGAGCAGTTCTTC
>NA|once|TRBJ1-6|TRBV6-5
CASKTGYSPLHF
TGTGCCAGTAAGACAGGTTATTCACCCCTCCACTTT
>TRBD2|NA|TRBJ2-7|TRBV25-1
CASSDRGGQNYEQYF
TGTGCCAGCAGTGATCGGGGGGGACAAAACTACGAGCAGTACTTC
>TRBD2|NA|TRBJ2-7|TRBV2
CASRRLALSYEQYF
TGTGCCAGCAGGAGACTAGCGCTTTCCTACGAGCAGTACTTC
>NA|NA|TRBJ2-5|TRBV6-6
CASSYSQSQETQYF
TGTGCCAGCAGTTACTCACAGTCGCAAGAGACCCAGTACTTC
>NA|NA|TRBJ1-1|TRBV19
CASSIRAGALRSEAFF
TGTGCCAGTAGTATCCGTGCCGGGGCTTTGCGTTCTGAAGCTTTCTTT
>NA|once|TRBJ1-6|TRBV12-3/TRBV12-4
CASSLHTDSPLHF
TGTGCCAGCAGTTTACATACAGACTCACCCCTCCACTTT
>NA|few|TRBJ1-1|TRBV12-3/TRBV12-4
CASTLELNTEAFF
TGTGCCAGCACCCTGGAGTTGAACACTGAAGCTTTCTTT
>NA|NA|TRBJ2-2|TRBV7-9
CASSLKSSNTGELFF
TGTGCCAGCAGCTTAAAGTCTTCGAACACCGGGGAGCTGTTTTTT
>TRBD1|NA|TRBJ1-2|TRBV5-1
CASSYGPQGDGYTF
TGCGCCAGCAGCTACGGGCCTCAGGGGGACGGCTACACCTTC
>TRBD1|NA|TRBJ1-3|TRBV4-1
CASSQGLRQGALGNTIYF
TGCGCCAGCAGCCAAGGCCTCAGACAGGGGGCACTTGGAAACACCATATATTTT
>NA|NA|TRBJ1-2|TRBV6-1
CASSEAGGNYGYTF
TGTGCCAGCAGTGAAGCGGGCGGCAACTATGGCTACACCTTC
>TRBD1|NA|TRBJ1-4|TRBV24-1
CATSDSTGGEKLFF
TGTGCCACCAGTGACTCGACAGGGGGTGAAAAACTGTTTTTT
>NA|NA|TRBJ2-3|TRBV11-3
CASSLDSGAGTQYF
TGTGCCAGCAGCTTAGACAGTGGAGCAGGAACGCAGTATTTT
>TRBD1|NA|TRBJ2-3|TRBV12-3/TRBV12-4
CASAHRDRPQYF
TGTGCCAGTGCCCACCGGGACAGGCCACAGTATTTT
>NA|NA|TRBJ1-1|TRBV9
CASSETPNTEAFF
TGTGCCAGCAGCGAGACGCCGAACACTGAAGCTTTCTTT
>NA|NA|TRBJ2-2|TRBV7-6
CASGNKHGRTNTGELFF
TGTGCCAGCGGCAACAAACATGGGAGGACTAATACCGGGGAGCTGTTTTTT
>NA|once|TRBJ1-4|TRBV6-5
CASSRMRGTNEKLFF
TGTGCCAGCAGTCGAATGAGGGGCACTAATGAAAAACTGTTTTTT
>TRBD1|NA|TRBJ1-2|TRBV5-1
CASSYDRANYGYTF
TGCGCCAGCAGTTACGACAGGGCTAACTATGGCTACACCTTC
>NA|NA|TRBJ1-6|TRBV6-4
CASRARDGSSPLHF
TGTGCCAGCAGGGCCAGGGATGGGAGTTCACCCCTCCACTTT
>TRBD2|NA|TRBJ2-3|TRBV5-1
CASSIPAGGGTDTQYF
TGCGCCAGCAGCATTCCCGCGGGGGGGGGCACAGATACGCAGTATTTT
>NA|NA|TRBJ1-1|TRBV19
CASSISSRGTEAFF
TGTGCCAGTAGTATTTCTTCGAGAGGCACTGAAGCTTTCTTT
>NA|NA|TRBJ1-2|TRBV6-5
CAIGSNPYGYTF
TGTGCCATAGGATCAAATCCCTATGGCTACACCTTC
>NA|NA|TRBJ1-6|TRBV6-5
CASRGQPGSPLHF
TGTGCCAGCAGAGGACAGCCGGGGTCACCCCTCCACTTT